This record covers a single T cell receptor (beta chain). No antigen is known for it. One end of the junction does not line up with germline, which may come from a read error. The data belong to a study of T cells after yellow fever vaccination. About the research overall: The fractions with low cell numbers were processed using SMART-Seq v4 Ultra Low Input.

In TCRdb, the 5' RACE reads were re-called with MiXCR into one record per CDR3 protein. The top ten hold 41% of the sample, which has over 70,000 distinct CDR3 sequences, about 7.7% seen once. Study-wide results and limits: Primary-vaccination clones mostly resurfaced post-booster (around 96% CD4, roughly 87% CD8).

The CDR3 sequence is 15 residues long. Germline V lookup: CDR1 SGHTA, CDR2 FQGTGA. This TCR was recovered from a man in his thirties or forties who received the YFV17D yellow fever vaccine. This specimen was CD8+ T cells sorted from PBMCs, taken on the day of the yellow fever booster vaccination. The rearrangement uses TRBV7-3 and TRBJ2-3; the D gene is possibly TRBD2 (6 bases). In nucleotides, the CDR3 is TGTGCCAGCAGATTAAGTTCTAGCGGCACAGATACGCAGTATTTT. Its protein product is CASRLSSSGTDTQYF.